This TCR beta chain was sequenced in a study of Graves' ophthalmopathy and Graves' hyperthyroidism. This clonotype has ten or more counts. Its antigen is unidentified. Study outcomes and limitations: Researchers report that a 13-signature model separated ophthalmopathy from stable hyperthyroidism, posting about 87% sensitivity and less than 82% specificity.

For repertoire sequencing, the TCR beta CDR3 regions were amplified from RNA transcripts. The library came from an HTBI-primed first-round RT-PCR and a second-round multiplex PCR. TCRdb passed the multiplex PCR reads through MiXCR, listing each CDR3 protein once. The profile covers about 160,000 distinct CDR3 sequences, with over 35% appearing a single time and roughly 5.8% taken by the ten largest. Germline CDR1 SNHLY, CDR2 FYNNEI. This CDR3 comprises 14 residues. V shed 8 bases, J shed 7 bases, and the junction held 7 bases outside the gene matches. Sequencing was done on a sample of peripheral blood. The sequence was collected from a woman aged 40 to 50 with Graves' ophthalmopathy. The chain is built from TRBV2 and TRBJ1-6, with 8 bases fitting TRBD1. In DNA form, the CDR3 reads TGTGCCAGCCTGACTGGACAGGGAAATTCACCCCTCCACTTT. Translation gives CASLTGQGNSPLHF.